This T cell receptor beta chain emerged from a study of pediatric ulcerative colitis. General study results and limits: A couple of rectal clonotypes were found only in ulcerative colitis patients, all of them. Blood samples from a couple of patients yielded substantially fewer templates and were excluded from blood-rectal overlap analysis.

Repertoires were generated with immunoSEQ multiplex PCR, while TCRdb's copy carries only in-frame clones and drops some. The sample has around 37,000 clones, roughly 71% seen once. During colonoscopy, one to two rectal pinch biopsies were collected. The diagnostic colonoscopy in ulcerative colitis patients preceded any immunosuppressive treatment. V shed 5 bases, J shed 7 bases, and the junction held 11 bases outside the gene matches. CDR1 and CDR2 from the germline V gene are MNHNY and SVGAGI (reference sequence). CDR3 length equals 16 residues. This clone came up a few times. The target antigen is unknown.

The sequence came from a boy younger than 18 with severe ulcerative colitis. The sample consisted of gut tissue. The V and J genes are TRBV6-6 and TRBJ1-6; the match to TRBD1 covers 7 bases. CDR3 in amino acids: CASSSLDRVGNSPLHF. The CDR3 region has the DNA TGTGCCAGCAGTAGTCTAGACAGGGTAGGGAATTCACCCCTCCACTTT.